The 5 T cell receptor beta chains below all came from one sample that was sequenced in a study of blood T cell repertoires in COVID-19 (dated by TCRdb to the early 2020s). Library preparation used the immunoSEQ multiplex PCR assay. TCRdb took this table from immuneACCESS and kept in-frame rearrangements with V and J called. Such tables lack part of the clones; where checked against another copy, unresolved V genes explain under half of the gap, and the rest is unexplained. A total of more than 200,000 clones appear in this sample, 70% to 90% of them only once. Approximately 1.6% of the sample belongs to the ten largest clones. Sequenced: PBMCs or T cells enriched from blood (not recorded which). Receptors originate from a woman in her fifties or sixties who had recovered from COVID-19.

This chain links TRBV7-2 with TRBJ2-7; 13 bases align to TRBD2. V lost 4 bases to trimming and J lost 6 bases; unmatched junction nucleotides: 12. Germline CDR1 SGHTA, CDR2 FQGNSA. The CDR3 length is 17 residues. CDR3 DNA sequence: TGTGCCAGCAGCTCCTCGGGGACTAGCGGGACCGGGGGCGAGCAGTACTTC. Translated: CASSSSGTSGTGGEQYF.

The CDR3 spells CASSFGTGYEQYF. Here the CDR3 DNA reads TGTGCCAGCAGCTTCGGGACAGGGTACGAGCAGTACTTC. The V and J genes are TRBV7-6 and TRBJ2-7; TRBD1 agrees at 9 bases. J gave up 4 bases and V 3 bases, and 1 base lay outside the gene matches. The germline gives CDR1 SGHVS, CDR2 FNYEAQ. The CDR3 consists of 13 residues. The full variable domain, rest sourced from reference TRBV7-6 and TRBJ2-7, is GAGVSQSPRYKVTKRGQDVALRCDPISGHVSLYWYRQALGQGPEFLTYFNYEAQQDKSGLPNDRFSAERPEGSISTLTIQRTEQRDSAMYRCASSFGTGYEQYFGPGTRLTVT.

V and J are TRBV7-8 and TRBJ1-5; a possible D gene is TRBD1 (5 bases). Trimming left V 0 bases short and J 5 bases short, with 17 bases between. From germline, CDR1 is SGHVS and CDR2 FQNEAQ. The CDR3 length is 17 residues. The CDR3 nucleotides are TGTGCCAGCAGCTTAGCGCAATCGGCGGGGGGGTATCAGCCCCAGCATTTT. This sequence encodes CASSLAQSAGGYQPQHF.

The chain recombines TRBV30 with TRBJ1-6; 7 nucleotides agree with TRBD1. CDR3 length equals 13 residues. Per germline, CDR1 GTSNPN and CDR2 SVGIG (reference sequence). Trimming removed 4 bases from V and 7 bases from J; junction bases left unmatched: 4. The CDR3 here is CAWNTGVNSPLHF. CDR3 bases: TGTGCCTGGAATACAGGGGTGAATTCACCCCTCCACTTT.

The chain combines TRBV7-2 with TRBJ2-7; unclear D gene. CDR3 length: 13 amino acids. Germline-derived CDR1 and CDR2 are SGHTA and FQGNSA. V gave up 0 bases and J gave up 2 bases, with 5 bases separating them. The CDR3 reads CASSLANPYEQYF. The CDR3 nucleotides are TGTGCCAGCAGCTTAGCTAATCCCTACGAGCAGTACTTC.